The 13 T cell receptor beta chains in this list originate from one sample, sequenced in a study of T cells in Graves' hyperthyroidism and ophthalmopathy. TCR beta CDR3 regions were amplified from RNA transcripts. RT-PCR in the first round (using the HTBI primer set) targeted the TCR CDR3. TCRdb re-called the multiplex PCR reads through MiXCR, storing one row per CDR3 protein. The repertoire holds 350,000 to 400,000 distinct CDR3 sequences, over 15% seen once, with approximately 4% in the top ten. The sample consisted of blood. These receptors all come from a woman between 18 and 30 years old with Graves' hyperthyroidism.

This clonotype showed up many times. The V call is TRBV20-1, the J call TRBJ1-1, with a weak D call TRBD1 (6 bases). V lost 4 bases and J lost 11, with 14 bases in between. Germline V lookup: CDR1 DFQATT, CDR2 SNEGSKA (reference sequence). There are 11 residues in the CDR3. This chain's CDR3 is CSAILQGPAFF. The CDR3 DNA follows: TGCAGTGCTATATTACAGGGTCCGGCTTTCTTT.

There are many counts of this clonotype. The chain carries TRBV9 and TRBJ2-2; no clear D. Germline loops: CDR1 SGDLS, CDR2 YYNGEE. Trimming pared 2 bases from V and 4 bases from J, leaving 12 bases between. The CDR3 has 15 residues. CDR3 sequence reads: CASSVSPSGTGELFF. CDR3 DNA sequence: TGTGCCAGCAGCGTCAGTCCCTCGGGCACCGGGGAGCTGTTTTTT.

The chain combines TRBV4-1 with TRBJ2-7; D assignment may be TRBD1 or TRBD2 (6 bases each). The CDR3 length is 15 residues. Germline CDR1 reads MGHRA; CDR2 reads YSYEKL. Trimming removed 8 bases from V and 2 bases from J, with 19 bases in between. CDR3 protein: CASRGLSAGAYEQYF. The DNA of the CDR3 is TGCGCCAGCCGGGGGCTAAGCGCCGGGGCCTACGAGCAGTACTTC.

This clonotype was found many times. The chain carries TRBV9 and TRBJ2-7; 9 bases match TRBD2. J lost 3 bases, V lost 0 bases, and 1 base had no gene match. Germline assignment: CDR1 SGDLS and CDR2 YYNGEE. The CDR3 is made up of 14 amino acids. CDR3 sequence: CASSVEAGGYEQYF. DNA for the CDR3: TGTGCCAGCAGCGTAGAAGCGGGGGGCTACGAGCAGTACTTC.

The table lists this clonotype with many counts. The rearrangement uses TRBV30 and TRBJ1-2; TRBD1 is a possible D gene (6 bases). Trimming left V 2 bases short and J 3 bases short, with 7 bases between. The germline gives CDR1 GTSNPN, CDR2 SVGIG (reference sequence). The CDR3 has 12 residues. CDR3 bases: TGTGCCTGGAGTCAGGGGCACTATGGCTACACCTTC. Translating it yields CAWSQGHYGYTF.

Remarks on this clonotype: Mismatch with germline at one junction end may stem from a read error. The rearrangement links TRBV3-1 to TRBJ1-1; a possible D gene is TRBD1 (6 bases). CDR3 length equals 16 residues. Germline V gene lookup returns CDR1 LGHDT and CDR2 YNNKEL (reference sequence). As DNA, the CDR3 is TGTGCCAGCAGCGCACACCGGGACACTATGAACACTGAGGCTTTCTTT. Translating it yields CASSAHRDTMNTEAFF.

This chain connects TRBV7-2 to TRBJ1-1; D unclear. V shed 5 bases and J shed 8 bases, with 9 bases lying between them. The CDR3 length is 11 residues. The germline V gene has CDR1 SGHTA and CDR2 FQGNSA. The CDR3 loop reads CASSRLGEAFF. DNA of the CDR3: TGTGCCAGCAGCCGACTAGGAGAAGCTTTCTTT.

There are a few counts of this clonotype. One base away lies a much larger clone, so this may be a sequencing read error. V gene TRBV7-8 combines with J gene TRBJ1-5, with D perhaps TRBD1 (6 bases). Germline CDR1 reads SGHVS; CDR2 reads FQNEAQ. The length of the CDR3 is 16 residues. CDR3 DNA: TGTGTCAGCAGCTTAGCGAGAAGGGGGGGAAAGCCGCCCCAGCATTTT. It is translated as CVSSLARRGGKPPQHF.

The V gene is TRBV20-1, the J gene TRBJ2-2; D ambiguous. Trimming left V 2 bases short and J 3 bases short, with 10 bases between. The CDR3 sequence is 14 residues long. The germline CDR1 and CDR2 sequences are DFQATT and SNEGSKA (reference sequence). This chain's CDR3 is CSARRQLYTGELFF. For the CDR3, the DNA is TGCAGTGCTAGAAGGCAGTTGTACACCGGGGAGCTGTTTTTT.

This clonotype was counted at least ten times. The rearrangement joins TRBV29-1 to TRBJ1-1, with no clear D. In germline, CDR1 is SQVTM, CDR2 ANQGSEA. Trimming left V 7 bases short and J 3 bases short, with 15 bases between. This CDR3 comprises 13 residues. The CDR3 DNA sequence: TGCAGCGGTTCCTCCAGTGGGTACACTGAAGCTTTCTTT. Translated, it gives CSGSSSGYTEAFF.

The table lists this clonotype with many counts. The chain links TRBV12-3 or TRBV12-4 to TRBJ1-6; the D is unclear. V shed 6 bases and J shed 5 bases, with 14 bases lying between them. This CDR3 region has 15 residues. This CDR3 is CASSLVAGNNSPLHF. DNA for the CDR3: TGTGCCAGCAGCCTCGTGGCGGGGAATAATTCACCCCTCCACTTT.

In this sample, this clonotype turned up many times. V usage is TRBV6-1 and J usage is TRBJ1-2; D may be TRBD1 (6 bases). This CDR3 region has 13 residues. Deletions cut 1 base from V and 4 bases from J, with 7 bases between. Germline lookup yields CDR1 MNHNS and CDR2 SASEGT. The CDR3 DNA follows: TGTGCCAGCAGTGAAGGGACAGCCTATGGCTACACCTTC. Protein product: CASSEGTAYGYTF.

This clonotype was found a few times. The V call is TRBV27, the J call TRBJ1-1, with D perhaps TRBD1 (5 bases). Trimming removed 7 bases from V and 0 bases from J, with 9 bases in between. The CDR3 contains 13 residues. CDR1 MNHEY and CDR2 SMNVEV come from the germline V gene (reference sequence). The CDR3 loop reads CASNNRMNTEAFF. The CDR3 coding sequence is TGTGCCAGCAACAACAGGATGAACACTGAAGCTTTCTTT.